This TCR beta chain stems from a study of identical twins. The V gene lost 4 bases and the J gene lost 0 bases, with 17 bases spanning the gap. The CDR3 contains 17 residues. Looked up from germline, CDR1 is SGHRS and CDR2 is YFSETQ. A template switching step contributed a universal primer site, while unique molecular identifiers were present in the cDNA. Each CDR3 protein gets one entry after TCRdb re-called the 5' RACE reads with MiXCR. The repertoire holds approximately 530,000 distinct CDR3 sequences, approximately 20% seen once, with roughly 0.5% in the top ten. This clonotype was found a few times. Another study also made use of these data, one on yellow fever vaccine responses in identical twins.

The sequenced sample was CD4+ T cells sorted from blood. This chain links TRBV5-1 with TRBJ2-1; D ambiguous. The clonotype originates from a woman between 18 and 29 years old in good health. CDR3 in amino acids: CASSTLVVSRSYNEQFF. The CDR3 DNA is TGCGCCAGCAGCACCCTTGTAGTTTCCCGCTCCTACAATGAGCAGTTCTTC.